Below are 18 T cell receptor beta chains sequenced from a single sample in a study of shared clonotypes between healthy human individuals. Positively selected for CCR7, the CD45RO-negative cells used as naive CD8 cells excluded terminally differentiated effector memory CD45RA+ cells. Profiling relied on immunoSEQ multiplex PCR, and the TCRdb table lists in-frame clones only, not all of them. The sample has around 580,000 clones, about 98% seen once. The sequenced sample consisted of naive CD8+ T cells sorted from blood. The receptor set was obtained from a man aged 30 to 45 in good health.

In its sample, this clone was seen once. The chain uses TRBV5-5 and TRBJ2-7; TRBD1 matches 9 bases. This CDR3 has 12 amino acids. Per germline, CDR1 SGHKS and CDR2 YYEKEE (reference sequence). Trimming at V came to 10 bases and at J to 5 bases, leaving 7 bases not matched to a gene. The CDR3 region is CALRDRANEQYF. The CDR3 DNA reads TGTGCCCTCCGGGACAGGGCGAACGAGCAGTACTTC.

CDR3 bases: TGTGCCAGCAGCTCCCACAAAGAAAGTGGAGTATACGAGCAGTACTTC. Translated: CASSSHKESGVYEQYF. V is TRBV7-9 and J is TRBJ2-7; D is unresolved. Germline V gives CDR1 SEHNR, CDR2 FQNEAQ (reference sequence). Trimming cost V 4 bases and J 4 bases, with 20 bases left between them. The CDR3 runs to 16 residues.

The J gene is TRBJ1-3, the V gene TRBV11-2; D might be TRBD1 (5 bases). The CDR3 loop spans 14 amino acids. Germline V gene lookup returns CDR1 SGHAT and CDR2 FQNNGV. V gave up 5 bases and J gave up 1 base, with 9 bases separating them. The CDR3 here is CASSPTGSGNTIYF. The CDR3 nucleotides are TGTGCCAGCAGCCCTACAGGATCTGGAAACACCATATATTTT.

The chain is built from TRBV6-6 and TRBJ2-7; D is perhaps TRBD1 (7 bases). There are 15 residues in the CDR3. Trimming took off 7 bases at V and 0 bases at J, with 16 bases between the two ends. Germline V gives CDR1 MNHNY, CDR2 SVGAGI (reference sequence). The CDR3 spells CASTLSGGGSYEQYF. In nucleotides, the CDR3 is TGTGCCAGCACCCTTTCAGGGGGAGGCTCCTACGAGCAGTACTTC.

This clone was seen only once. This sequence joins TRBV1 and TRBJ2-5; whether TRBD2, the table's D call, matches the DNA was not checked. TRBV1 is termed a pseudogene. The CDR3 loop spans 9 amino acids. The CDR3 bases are TGCACCTCGGGGGAGACCCAGTACTTC. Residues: CTSGETQYF.

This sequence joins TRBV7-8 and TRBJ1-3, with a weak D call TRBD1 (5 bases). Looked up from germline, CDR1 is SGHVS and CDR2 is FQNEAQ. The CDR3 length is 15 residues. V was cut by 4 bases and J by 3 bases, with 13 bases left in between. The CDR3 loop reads CASSSIGGVGNTIYF. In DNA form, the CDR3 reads TGTGCCAGCAGCTCGATTGGGGGAGTTGGAAACACCATATATTTT.

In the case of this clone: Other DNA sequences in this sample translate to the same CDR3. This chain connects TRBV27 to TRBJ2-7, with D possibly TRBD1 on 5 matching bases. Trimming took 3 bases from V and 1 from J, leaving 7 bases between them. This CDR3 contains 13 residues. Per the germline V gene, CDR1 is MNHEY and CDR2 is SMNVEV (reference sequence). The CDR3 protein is CASSLGPSYEQYF. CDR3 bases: TGTGCCAGCAGTTTGGGGCCTTCCTACGAGCAGTACTTC.

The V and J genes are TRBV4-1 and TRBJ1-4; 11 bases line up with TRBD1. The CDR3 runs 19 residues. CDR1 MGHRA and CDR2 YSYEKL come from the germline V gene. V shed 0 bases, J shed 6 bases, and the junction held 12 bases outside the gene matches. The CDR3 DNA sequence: TGCGCCAGCAGCCAAGAATTAACTTCCGGGGACAGGGGGGATGAAAAACTGTTTTTT. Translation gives CASSQELTSGDRGDEKLFF.

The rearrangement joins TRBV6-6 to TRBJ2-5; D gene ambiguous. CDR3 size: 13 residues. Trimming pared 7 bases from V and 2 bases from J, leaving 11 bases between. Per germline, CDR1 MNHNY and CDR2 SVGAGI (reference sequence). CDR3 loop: CASTLRAQETQYF. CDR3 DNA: TGTGCCAGCACTCTCAGAGCGCAAGAGACCCAGTACTTC.

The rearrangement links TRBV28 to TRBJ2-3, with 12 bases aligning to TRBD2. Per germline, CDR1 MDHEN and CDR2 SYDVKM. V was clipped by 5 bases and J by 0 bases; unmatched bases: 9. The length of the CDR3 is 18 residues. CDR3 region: CASSPLAGGPPSTDTQYF. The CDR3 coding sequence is TGTGCCAGCAGTCCACTAGCGGGAGGCCCCCCTAGCACAGATACGCAGTATTTT.

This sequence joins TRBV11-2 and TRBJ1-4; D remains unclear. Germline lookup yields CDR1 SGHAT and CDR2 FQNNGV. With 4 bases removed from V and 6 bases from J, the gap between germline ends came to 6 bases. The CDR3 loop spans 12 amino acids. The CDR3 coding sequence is TGTGCCAGCAGCTCCCGTTATGAAAAACTGTTTTTT. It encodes CASSSRYEKLFF.

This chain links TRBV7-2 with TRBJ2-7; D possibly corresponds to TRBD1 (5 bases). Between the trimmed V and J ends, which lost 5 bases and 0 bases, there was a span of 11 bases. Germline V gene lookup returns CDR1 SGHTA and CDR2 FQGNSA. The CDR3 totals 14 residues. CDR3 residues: CASSPGLRSYEQYF. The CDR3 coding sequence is TGTGCCAGCAGCCCAGGGTTACGCTCCTACGAGCAGTACTTC.

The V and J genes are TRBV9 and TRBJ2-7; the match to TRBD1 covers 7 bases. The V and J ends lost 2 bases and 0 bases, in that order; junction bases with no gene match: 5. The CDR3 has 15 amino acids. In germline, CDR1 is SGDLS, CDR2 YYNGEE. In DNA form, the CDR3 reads TGTGCCAGCAGCGTTGGGACAGCGAGCTCCTACGAGCAGTACTTC. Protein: CASSVGTASSYEQYF.

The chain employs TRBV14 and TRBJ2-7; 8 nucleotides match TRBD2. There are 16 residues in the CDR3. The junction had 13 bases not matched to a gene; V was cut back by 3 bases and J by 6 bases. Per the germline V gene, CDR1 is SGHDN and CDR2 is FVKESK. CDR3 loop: CASSHLRTGTSGEQYF. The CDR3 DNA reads TGTGCCAGCAGCCACCTCCGGACCGGGACTAGTGGCGAGCAGTACTTC.

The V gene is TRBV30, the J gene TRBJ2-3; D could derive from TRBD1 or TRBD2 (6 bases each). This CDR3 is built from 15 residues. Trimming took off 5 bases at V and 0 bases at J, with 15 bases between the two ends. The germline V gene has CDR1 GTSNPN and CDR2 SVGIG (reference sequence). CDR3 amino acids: CAWAPGGGSTDTQYF. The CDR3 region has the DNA TGTGCCTGGGCCCCCGGAGGGGGTAGCACAGATACGCAGTATTTT. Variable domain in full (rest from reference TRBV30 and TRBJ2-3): SQTIHQWPATLVQPVGSPLSLECTVEGTSNPNLYWYRQAAGRGLQLLFYSVGIGQISSEVPQNLSASRPQDRQFILSSKKLLLSDSGFYLCAWAPGGGSTDTQYFGPGTRLTVL.

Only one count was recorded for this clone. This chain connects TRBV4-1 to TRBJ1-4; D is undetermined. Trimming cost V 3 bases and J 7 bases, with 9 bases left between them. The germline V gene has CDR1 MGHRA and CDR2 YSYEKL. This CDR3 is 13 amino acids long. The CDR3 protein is CASSHANREKLFF. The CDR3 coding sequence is TGCGCCAGCAGCCACGCCAATCGTGAAAAACTGTTTTTT.

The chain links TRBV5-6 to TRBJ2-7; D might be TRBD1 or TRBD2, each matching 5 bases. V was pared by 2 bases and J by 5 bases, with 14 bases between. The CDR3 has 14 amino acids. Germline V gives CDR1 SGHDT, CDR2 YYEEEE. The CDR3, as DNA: TGTGCCAGCAGCTTACGGGACCGAGTAGACGAGCAGTACTTC. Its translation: CASSLRDRVDEQYF.

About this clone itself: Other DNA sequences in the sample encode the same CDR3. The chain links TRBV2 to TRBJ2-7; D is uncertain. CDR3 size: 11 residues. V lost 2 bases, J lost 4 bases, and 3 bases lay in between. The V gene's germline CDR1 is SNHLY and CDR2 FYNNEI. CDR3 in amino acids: CASSELYEQYF. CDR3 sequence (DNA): TGTGCCAGCAGTGAACTATACGAGCAGTACTTC.